Listed below are T cell receptor beta chains from one sample, sequenced in a study of vaccination and CD4 T cells after COVID-19. TCRdb reprocessed the PCR reads via MiXCR and lists one record per CDR3 protein. The table records approximately 11,000 distinct CDR3 sequences, about 37% of them present only once. These TCRs' antigens remain unknown. The sequencing input was cultured CD4+ T cells from blood. Every receptor here comes from a human donor with COVID-19. Both conserved end residues are part of each CDR3. The D gene is left open where the match is weak. Expanded clones get a size class; other rows say once, few or many, or leave the size out.

j_call d_call v_call clone_size cdr3_aa cdr3_nt
TRBJ2-1 TRBD2 TRBV7-3 . CASSQAGQSYNEQFF TGTGCCAGCAGCCAAGCGGGGCAGTCCTACAATGAGCAGTTCTTC
TRBJ1-5 TRBD1 TRBV2 . CASSLGTGVSQPQHF TGTGCCAGCAGTCTCGGGACAGGGGTCAGTCAGCCCCAGCATTTT
TRBJ1-1 . TRBV5-8 few CASSLWGVGLAFF TGTGCCAGCAGCTTGTGGGGAGTGGGGCTAGCTTTCTTT
TRBJ1-1 TRBD1 TRBV6-1 . CATWGGQTKTEAFF TGTGCCACCTGGGGGGGACAGACTAAGACTGAAGCTTTCTTT
TRBJ1-2 TRBD1 TRBV19 few CASSIPQTGNYGYTF TGTGCCAGTAGTATCCCACAGACAGGGAACTATGGCTACACCTTC
TRBJ2-2 . TRBV4-2 . CASSQDLGGGTGELFF TGTGCCAGCAGCCAAGATTTAGGGGGAGGCACCGGGGAGCTGTTTTTT
TRBJ2-7 . TRBV11-3 few CASSSELEQYF TGTGCCAGCAGCTCAGAGCTCGAGCAGTACTTC
TRBJ2-5 . TRBV14 few CASSQERGLQYF TGTGCCAGCAGCCAAGAGAGAGGGCTCCAGTACTTC
TRBJ2-5 . TRBV6-5 . CASSYSRAQETQYF TGTGCCAGCAGTTATTCGAGGGCCCAAGAGACCCAGTACTTC
TRBJ2-5 . TRBV7-9 . CASSLGGGSKETQYF TGTGCCAGCAGCTTAGGGGGGGGCTCCAAAGAGACCCAGTACTTC
TRBJ2-2 . TRBV10-3 few CASRHSGDPGELFF TGTGCCTCCCGACACTCTGGGGATCCCGGGGAGCTGTTTTTT
TRBJ1-6 TRBD1 TRBV15 few CATSWDRGNSPLHF TGTGCCACCAGTTGGGACAGGGGTAATTCACCCCTCCACTTT
TRBJ2-7 TRBD1 TRBV20-1 . CSARGGQGASYEQYF TGCAGTGCTAGAGGCGGACAGGGGGCTTCCTACGAGCAGTACTTC
TRBJ2-5 TRBD1 TRBV7-9 . CASSRPGTVEETQYF TGTGCCAGCAGCCGGCCCGGGACAGTCGAAGAGACCCAGTACTTC
TRBJ1-6 . TRBV10-3 . CAIRSPGDGSPLHF TGTGCCATCCGTTCGCCAGGAGACGGTTCACCCCTCCACTTT
TRBJ2-5 TRBD1 TRBV24-1 . CATSDTGDRGPPETQYF TGTGCCACCAGTGACACCGGAGACAGGGGCCCACCAGAGACCCAGTACTTC
TRBJ2-2 . TRBV20-1 few CSATGTFNTGELFF TGCAGTGCAACCGGGACATTTAACACCGGGGAGCTGTTTTTT
TRBJ2-7 TRBD2 TRBV20-1 few CSARGTSGNYEQYF TGCAGTGCTAGGGGGACTAGCGGGAACTACGAGCAGTACTTC
TRBJ1-5 . TRBV18 once CASSDRQDDNQPQHF TGTGCCAGCTCCGATAGACAGGATGACAATCAGCCCCAGCATTTT
TRBJ1-1 TRBD1 TRBV5-4 . CASSLRDRGRGYAFF TGTGCCAGCAGCTTACGGGACAGGGGGCGTGGGTACGCTTTCTTT
TRBJ2-1 . TRBV6-1 . CASGLAGNEQFF TGTGCCAGCGGCCTAGCTGGGAATGAGCAGTTCTTC
TRBJ2-5 . TRBV5-1 . CASSLTPYGETQYF TGCGCCAGCAGTCTGACCCCATACGGGGAGACCCAGTACTTC
TRBJ2-5 TRBD2 TRBV19 . CASSLAGAPETQYF TGTGCCAGTAGCCTAGCGGGGGCCCCAGAGACCCAGTACTTC
TRBJ1-2 . TRBV18 . CASSPGEPSRHTF TGTGCCAGCTCACCAGGAGAGCCCTCCCGTCACACCTTC
TRBJ1-2 . TRBV19 few CASTMRGSYGYTF TGTGCCAGCACCATGCGGGGTAGCTATGGCTACACCTTC